Listed below are T cell receptor beta chains from one sample, sequenced in a study of siplizumab effects on memory and regulatory T cells. Method: immunoSEQ multiplex PCR; TCRdb's copy keeps in-frame clones and lacks some. The sample gives around 95,000 clones, approximately 94% of which show up once; 1% to 1.5% is in the top ten. The sequenced sample consisted of non-Treg CD4+ T cells sorted from blood. These receptors were obtained from a human donor in good health. CDR3s include the opening cysteine and the closing phenylalanine or tryptophan. The D gene is left open where the match is weak. The size field is filled for only some rows; it gives once, few, many or a size class.

v_gene	j_gene	abundance	d_gene	CDR3aa	CDR3nt
TRBV6-1	TRBJ2-7	once	-	CASSETSYEQYF	TGTGCCAGCAGTGAGACAAGCTACGAGCAGTACTTC
TRBV15	TRBJ2-2	-	-	CATSREDRTGELFF	TGTGCCACCAGCAGAGAAGACAGGACCGGGGAGCTGTTTTTT
TRBV27	TRBJ1-1	-	TRBD1	CASSPRTGLNTEAFF	TGTGCCAGCAGTCCACGGACAGGCCTGAACACTGAAGCTTTCTTT
TRBV6-1	TRBJ2-7	-	TRBD1	CASVYGTVGEQYF	TGTGCCAGCGTATACGGGACAGTCGGCGAGCAGTACTTC
TRBV18	TRBJ2-3	-	TRBD2	CASSKAASGATSTDTQYF	TGTGCCAGCTCCAAGGCGGCTAGCGGGGCCACTAGCACAGATACGCAGTATTTT
TRBV7-8	TRBJ2-7	-	TRBD1	CASSPRTGIGEQYF	TGTGCCAGCAGCCCCCGGACAGGAATCGGGGAGCAGTACTTC
TRBV5-6	TRBJ2-2	-	-	CASSLGARVGTGELFF	TGTGCCAGCAGCTTAGGTGCGAGGGTAGGCACCGGGGAGCTGTTTTTT
TRBV11-2	TRBJ2-2	-	-	CASSHPNTGELFF	TGTGCCAGCAGCCACCCCAACACCGGGGAGCTGTTTTTT
TRBV6-6	TRBJ2-7	-	TRBD2	CASSYGLAHSYEQYF	TGTGCCAGCAGTTACGGACTAGCGCATAGCTACGAGCAGTACTTC
TRBV19	TRBJ2-3	-	-	CASSIPGKGFMGDTDTQYF	TGTGCCAGTAGTATACCCGGAAAAGGTTTTATGGGAGACACAGATACGCAGTATTTT
TRBV5-4	TRBJ2-1	once	-	CASSPQRDRYNEQFF	TGTGCCAGCAGCCCCCAAAGGGATAGATACAATGAGCAGTTCTTC
TRBV2	TRBJ2-3	-	-	CASSGGVPDTQYF	TGTGCCAGCAGTGGAGGGGTTCCAGATACGCAGTATTTT
TRBV7-9	TRBJ2-1	-	TRBD1	CASSLGQGRFNEQFF	TGTGCCAGCAGCTTGGGACAGGGGAGGTTCAATGAGCAGTTCTTC
TRBV4-2	TRBJ1-1	once	-	CASSQGVQMNTEAFF	TGTGCCAGCAGCCAAGGGGTACAGATGAACACTGAAGCTTTCTTT
TRBV5-4	TRBJ2-3	once	TRBD1	CASSLRLGDRRTDTQYF	TGTGCCAGCAGCCTCCGTCTGGGGGACAGGAGGACAGATACGCAGTATTTT
TRBV2	TRBJ2-3	-	-	CASNNGGSADTQYF	TGTGCCAGCAACAACGGTGGGTCCGCAGATACGCAGTATTTT